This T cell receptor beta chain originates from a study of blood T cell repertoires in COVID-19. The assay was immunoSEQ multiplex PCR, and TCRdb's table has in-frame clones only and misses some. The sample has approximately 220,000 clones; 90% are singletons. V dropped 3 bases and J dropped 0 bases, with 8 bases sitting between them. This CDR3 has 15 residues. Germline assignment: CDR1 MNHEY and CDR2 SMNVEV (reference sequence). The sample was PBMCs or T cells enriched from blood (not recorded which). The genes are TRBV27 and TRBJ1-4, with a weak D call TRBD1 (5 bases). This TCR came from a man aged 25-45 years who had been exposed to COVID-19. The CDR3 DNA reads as TGTGCCAGCAGTTTTTCGGGGGCAACTAATGAAAAACTGTTTTTT. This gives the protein CASSFSGATNEKLFF.